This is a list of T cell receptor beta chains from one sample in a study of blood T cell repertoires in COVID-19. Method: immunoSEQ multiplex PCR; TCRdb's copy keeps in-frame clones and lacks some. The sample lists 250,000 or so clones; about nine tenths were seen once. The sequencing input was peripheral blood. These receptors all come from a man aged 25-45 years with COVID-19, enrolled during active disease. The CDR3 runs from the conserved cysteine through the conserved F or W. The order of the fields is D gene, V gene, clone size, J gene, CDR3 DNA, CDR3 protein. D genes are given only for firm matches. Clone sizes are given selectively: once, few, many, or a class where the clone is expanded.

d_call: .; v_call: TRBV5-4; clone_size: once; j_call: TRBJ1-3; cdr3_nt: TGTGCCAGCAGCTTGGACAGCCACTCTGGAAACACCATATATTTT; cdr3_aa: CASSLDSHSGNTIYF
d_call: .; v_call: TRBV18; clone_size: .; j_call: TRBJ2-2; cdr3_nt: TGTGCCAGCTCACCACGGCAATCGAACACCGGGGAGCTGTTTTTT; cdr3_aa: CASSPRQSNTGELFF
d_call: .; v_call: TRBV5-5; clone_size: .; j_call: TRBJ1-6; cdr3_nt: TGTGCCAGCAGCTTGGGAGGGATTTCCTATAATTCACCCCTCCACTTT; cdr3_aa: CASSLGGISYNSPLHF
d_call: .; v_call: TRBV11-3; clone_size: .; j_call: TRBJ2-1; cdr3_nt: TGTGCCAGCAGCCAAGGGGGGGATTACAATGAGCAGTTCTTC; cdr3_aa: CASSQGGDYNEQFF
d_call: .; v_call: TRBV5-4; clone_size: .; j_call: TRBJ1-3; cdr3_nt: TGTGCCAGCAGCTTAATTAGCGGAAACACCATATATTTT; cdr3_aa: CASSLISGNTIYF
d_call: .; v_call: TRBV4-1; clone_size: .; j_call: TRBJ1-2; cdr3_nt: TGCGCCAGCAGCCTAGAGGGGCAGTCCGGCTACACCTTC; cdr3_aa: CASSLEGQSGYTF
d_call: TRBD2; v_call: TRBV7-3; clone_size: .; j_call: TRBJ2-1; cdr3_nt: TGTGCCAGCAGCTCCGAACGGACTAGCGGGGGTGACAATGAGCAGTTCTTC; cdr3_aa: CASSSERTSGGDNEQFF
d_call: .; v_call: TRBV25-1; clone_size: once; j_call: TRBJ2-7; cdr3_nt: TGTGCCAGCAGCCAGTCCCACGAGCAGTACTTC; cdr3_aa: CASSQSHEQYF
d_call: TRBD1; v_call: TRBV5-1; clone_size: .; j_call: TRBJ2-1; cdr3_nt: TGCGCCAGCAGCGAGTACCCCCGGGACAGGGCCTACAATGAGCAGTTCTTC; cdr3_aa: CASSEYPRDRAYNEQFF
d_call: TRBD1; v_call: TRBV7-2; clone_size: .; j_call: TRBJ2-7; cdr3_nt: TGTGCCAGCAGCCCAGACAGGGACCACGAGCAGTACTTC; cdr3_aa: CASSPDRDHEQYF
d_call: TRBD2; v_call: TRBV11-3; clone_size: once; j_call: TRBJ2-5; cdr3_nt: TGTGCCAGCAACGCGATAGCGGGGGGGCGCCAAGAGACCCAGTACTTC; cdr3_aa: CASNAIAGGRQETQYF
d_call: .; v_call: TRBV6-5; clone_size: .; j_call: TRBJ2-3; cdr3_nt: TGTGCCAGCACCACGACAGGAGGTGTTACAGATACGCAGTATTTT; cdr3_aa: CASTTTGGVTDTQYF
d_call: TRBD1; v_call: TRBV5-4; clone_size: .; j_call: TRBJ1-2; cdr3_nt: TGTGCCAGCAGCTTGGGACAGGGAGAAGGCTACACCTTC; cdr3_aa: CASSLGQGEGYTF
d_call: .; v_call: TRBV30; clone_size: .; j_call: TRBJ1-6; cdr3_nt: TGTGCCTGGTTCTGGGGCGATTCACCCCTCCACTTT; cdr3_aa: CAWFWGDSPLHF
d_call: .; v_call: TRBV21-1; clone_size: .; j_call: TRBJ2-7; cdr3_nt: TGTGCCAGCAGCAAAGGGGACAACTCCTACGAGCAGTACTTC; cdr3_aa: CASSKGDNSYEQYF
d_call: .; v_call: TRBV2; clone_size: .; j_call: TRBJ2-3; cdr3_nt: TGTGCCAGCTCTCAGAGCACAGATACGCAGTATTTT; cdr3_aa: CASSQSTDTQYF
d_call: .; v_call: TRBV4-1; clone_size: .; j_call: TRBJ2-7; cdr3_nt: TGCGCCAGCAGCCAAGAGGAGGCGGCGGTCTACGAGCAGTACTTC; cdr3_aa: CASSQEEAAVYEQYF
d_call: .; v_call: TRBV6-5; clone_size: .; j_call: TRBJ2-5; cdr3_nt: TGTGCCAGCAGTTACATGGTTAGGGGGGAGACCCAGTACTTC; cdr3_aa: CASSYMVRGETQYF
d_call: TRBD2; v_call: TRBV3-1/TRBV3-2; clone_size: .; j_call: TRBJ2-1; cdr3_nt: TGTGCCAGCAGCCAAAGGCTAGCGGGGCTCTATGAGCAGTTCTTC; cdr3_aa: CASSQRLAGLYEQFF
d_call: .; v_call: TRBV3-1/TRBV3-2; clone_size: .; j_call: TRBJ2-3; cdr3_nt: TGTGCCAGCAGCCAAGTCCCGTTGAGAGATACGCAGTATTTT; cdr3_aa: CASSQVPLRDTQYF
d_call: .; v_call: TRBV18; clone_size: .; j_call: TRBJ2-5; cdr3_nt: TGTGCCAGCTCACCCGGGGAGACAAGAGACCAGTACTTC; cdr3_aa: CASSPGETRDQYF
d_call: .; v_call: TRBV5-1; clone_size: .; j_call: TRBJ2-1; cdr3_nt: TGCGCCAGCAGCTTGGGCCCTTTAGCCTCACATGAGCAGTTCTTC; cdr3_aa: CASSLGPLASHEQFF
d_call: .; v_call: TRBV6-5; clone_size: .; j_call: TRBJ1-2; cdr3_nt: TGTGCCAGCACCGAAACAGCTAACTATGGCTACACCTTC; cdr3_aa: CASTETANYGYTF
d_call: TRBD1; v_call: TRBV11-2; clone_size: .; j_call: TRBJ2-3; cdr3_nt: TGTGCCAGCAGCTTTCGGACAGGGTCTAGCACAGATACGCAGTATTTT; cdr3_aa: CASSFRTGSSTDTQYF
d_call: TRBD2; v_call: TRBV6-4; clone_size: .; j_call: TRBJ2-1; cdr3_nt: TGTGCCAGCAGTGACGGGGCGGGGGGGCCTCGGAATGAGCAGTTCTTC; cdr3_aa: CASSDGAGGPRNEQFF
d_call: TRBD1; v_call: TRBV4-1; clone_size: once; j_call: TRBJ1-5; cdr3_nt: TGCGCCAGCAGCCGAGGACAGGGGACTCAGCCCCAGCATTTT; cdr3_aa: CASSRGQGTQPQHF
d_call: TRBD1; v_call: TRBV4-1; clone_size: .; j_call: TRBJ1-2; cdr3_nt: TGCGCCAGCAGCCAAGAAGATACAGGGGCGGAAGGCTACACCTTC; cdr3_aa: CASSQEDTGAEGYTF
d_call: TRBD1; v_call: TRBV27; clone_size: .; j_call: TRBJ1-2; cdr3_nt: TGTGCCAGCAGTTTAAGGACCGGGACAGGGGGCCTCAGCTATGGCTACACCTTC; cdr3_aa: CASSLRTGTGGLSYGYTF
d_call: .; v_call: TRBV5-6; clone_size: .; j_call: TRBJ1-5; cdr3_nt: TGTGCCAGCAGCGTGGGGCTAGGCAATCAGCCCCAGCATTTT; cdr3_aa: CASSVGLGNQPQHF
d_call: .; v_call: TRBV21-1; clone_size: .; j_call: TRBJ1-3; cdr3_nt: TGTGCCAGCAGCGTCCAGGGGGTTGGAAACACCATATATTTT; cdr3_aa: CASSVQGVGNTIYF
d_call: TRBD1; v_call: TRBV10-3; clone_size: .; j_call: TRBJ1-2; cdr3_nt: TGTGCCATCAGTGAAGGACAGGGGAGTAACTATGGCTACACCTTC; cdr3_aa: CAISEGQGSNYGYTF
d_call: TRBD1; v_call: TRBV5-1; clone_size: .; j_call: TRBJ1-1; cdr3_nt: TGCGCCAGCAGCCCGGACAGGGGGACTGAAGCTTTCTTT; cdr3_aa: CASSPDRGTEAFF
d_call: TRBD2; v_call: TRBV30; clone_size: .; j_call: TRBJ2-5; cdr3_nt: TGTGCCTGGAGTGGTTTAACTAGCGGGGGGTTAGAGACCCAGTACTTC; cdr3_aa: CAWSGLTSGGLETQYF
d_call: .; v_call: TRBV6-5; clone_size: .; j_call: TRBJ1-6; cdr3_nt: TGTGCCAGCAGTTACTCGTTGTTCGGGGATTCACCCCTCCACTTT; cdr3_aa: CASSYSLFGDSPLHF
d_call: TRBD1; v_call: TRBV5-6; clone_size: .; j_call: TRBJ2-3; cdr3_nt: TGTGCCAGCAGCTTGAGGGGGCCTTTAGAGACAGATACGCAGTATTTT; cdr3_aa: CASSLRGPLETDTQYF
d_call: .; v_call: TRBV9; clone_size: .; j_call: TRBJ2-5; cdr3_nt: TGTGCCAGCAGCCCTCACACGTACCAAGAGACCCAGTACTTC; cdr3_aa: CASSPHTYQETQYF
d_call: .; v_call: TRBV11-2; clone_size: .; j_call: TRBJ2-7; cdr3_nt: TGTGCCAGCAGTTTTTTTCTGGACCCTGGGCGGGTTTGGGAGCAGTACTTC; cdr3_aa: CASSFFLDPGRVWEQYF